The T cell receptor (beta chain) under discussion was sequenced for a study of T cell responses to AZD1222 COVID-19 vaccine. General observations from the study: CD4 TCRs associated with vaccination spanned spike, dominating at 160-218 and 743-854. Spike-specific TCR breadth rose after two AZD1222 doses, and depth rose as well. Close to half of all spike-specific TCRs reportedly target regions of the variants that are unmutated. Possibly, clonal diversity was underestimated; donors were largely white British and included more females.

On this clone: The target antigen is unknown.

Repertoires were generated with immunoSEQ multiplex PCR, while TCRdb's copy carries only in-frame clones and drops some. The table records approximately 210,000 clones, approximately 94% of them present only once. Germline trimming cut 0 bases from V and 6 bases from J; bases unmatched to any gene: 2. Germline lookup yields CDR1 LNHNV and CDR2 YYDKDF (reference sequence). The CDR3 length is 15 residues. The sample in question was peripheral blood, obtained 28 days after the second dose of the MenACWY control vaccine. V and J are TRBV15 and TRBJ1-6; 7 bases line up with TRBD1. This TCR was sampled from an adult who received the MenACWY meningococcal vaccine as a control. The chain's CDR3 is CATSRDGTVNSPLHF. CDR3 bases: TGTGCCACCAGCAGAGATGGGACAGTTAATTCACCCCTCCACTTT.